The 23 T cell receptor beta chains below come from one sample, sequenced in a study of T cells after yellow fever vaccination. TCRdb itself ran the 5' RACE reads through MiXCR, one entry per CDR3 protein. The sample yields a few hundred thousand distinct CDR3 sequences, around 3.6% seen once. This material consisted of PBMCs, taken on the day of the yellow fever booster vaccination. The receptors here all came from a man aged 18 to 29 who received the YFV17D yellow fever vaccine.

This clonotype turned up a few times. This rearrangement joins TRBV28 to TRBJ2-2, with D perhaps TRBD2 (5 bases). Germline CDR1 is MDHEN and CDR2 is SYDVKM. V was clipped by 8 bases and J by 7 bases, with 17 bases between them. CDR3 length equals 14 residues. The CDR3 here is CASRLPPGSGELFF. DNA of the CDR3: TGTGCCAGCCGGCTCCCTCCGGGGAGCGGGGAGCTGTTTTTT. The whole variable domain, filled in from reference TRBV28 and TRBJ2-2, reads DVKVTQSSRYLVKRTGEKVFLECVQDMDHENMFWYRQDPGLGLRLIYFSYDVKMKEKGDIPEGYSVSREKKERFSLILESASTNQTSMYLCASRLPPGSGELFFGEGSRLTVL.

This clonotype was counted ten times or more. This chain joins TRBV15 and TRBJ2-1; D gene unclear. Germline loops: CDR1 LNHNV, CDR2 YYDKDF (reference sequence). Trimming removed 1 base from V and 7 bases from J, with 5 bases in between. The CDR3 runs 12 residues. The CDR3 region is CATSRVVNEQFF. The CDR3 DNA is TGTGCCACCAGCAGAGTGGTGAATGAGCAGTTCTTC.

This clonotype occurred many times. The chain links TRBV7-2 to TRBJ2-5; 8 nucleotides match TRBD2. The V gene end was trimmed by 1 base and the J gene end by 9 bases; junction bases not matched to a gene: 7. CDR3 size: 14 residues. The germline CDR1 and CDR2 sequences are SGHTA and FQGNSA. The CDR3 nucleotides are TGTGCCAGCAGCTTAGGGGGGGACGGGAGGGCCCAGTACTTC. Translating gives CASSLGGDGRAQYF.

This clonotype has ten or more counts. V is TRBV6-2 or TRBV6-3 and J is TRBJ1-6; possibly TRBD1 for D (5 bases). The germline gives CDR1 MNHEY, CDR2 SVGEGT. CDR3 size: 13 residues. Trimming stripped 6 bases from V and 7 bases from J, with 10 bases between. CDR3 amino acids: CASRPGTNSPLHF. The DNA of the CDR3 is TGTGCCAGCAGACCCGGGACCAATTCACCCCTCCACTTT.

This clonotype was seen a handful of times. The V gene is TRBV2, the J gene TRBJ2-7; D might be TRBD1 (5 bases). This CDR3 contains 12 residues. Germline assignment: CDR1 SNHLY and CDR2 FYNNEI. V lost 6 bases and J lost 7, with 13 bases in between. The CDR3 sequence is CASRPQGWEQYV. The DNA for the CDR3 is TGTGCCAGCAGGCCTCAGGGTTGGGAGCAGTACGTC.

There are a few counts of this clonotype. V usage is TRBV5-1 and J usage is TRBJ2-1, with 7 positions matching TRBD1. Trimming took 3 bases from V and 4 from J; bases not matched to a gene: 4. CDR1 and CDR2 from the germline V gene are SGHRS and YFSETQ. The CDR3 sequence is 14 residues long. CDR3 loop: CASSSGQRYNEQFF. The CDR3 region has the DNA TGCGCCAGCAGCTCGGGACAGAGGTACAATGAGCAGTTCTTC.

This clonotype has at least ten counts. The CDR3 protein is CASSSPTSGEETQYF. CDR3 nucleotide sequence: TGTGCCAGCAGCTCCCCGACTAGCGGGGAAGAGACCCAGTACTTC. The gene calls are TRBV11-3 and TRBJ2-5; TRBD2 agrees at 11 bases. This CDR3 spans 15 amino acids. Germline CDR1 is SGHNT and CDR2 is YENEEA. V lost 4 bases to trimming and J lost 3 bases; unmatched junction nucleotides: 4. Combining the CDR3 with reference TRBV11-3 and TRBJ2-5 gives the whole variable domain EAGVVQSPRYKIIEKKQPVAFWCNPISGHNTLYWYLQNLGQGPELLIRYENEEAVDDSQLPKDRFSAERLKGVDSTLKIQPAELGDSAVYLCASSSPTSGEETQYFGPGTRLLVL.

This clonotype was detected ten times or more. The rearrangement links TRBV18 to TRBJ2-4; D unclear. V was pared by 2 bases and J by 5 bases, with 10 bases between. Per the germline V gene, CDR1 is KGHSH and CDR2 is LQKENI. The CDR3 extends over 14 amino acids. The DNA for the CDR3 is TGTGCCAGCTCACCAACGGGCCATCAAAACATTCAGTACTTC. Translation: CASSPTGHQNIQYF.

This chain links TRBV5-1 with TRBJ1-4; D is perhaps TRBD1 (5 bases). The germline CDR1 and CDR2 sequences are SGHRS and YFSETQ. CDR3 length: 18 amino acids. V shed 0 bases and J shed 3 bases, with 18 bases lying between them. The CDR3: CASSLANFGGGSNEKLFF. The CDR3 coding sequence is TGCGCCAGCAGCTTGGCCAACTTCGGCGGGGGGTCTAATGAAAAACTGTTTTTT.

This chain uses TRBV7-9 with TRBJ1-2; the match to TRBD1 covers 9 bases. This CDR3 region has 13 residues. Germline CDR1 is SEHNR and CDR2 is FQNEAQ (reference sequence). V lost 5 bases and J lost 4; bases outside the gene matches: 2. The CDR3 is CASSRQGGYGYTF. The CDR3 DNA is TGTGCCAGCAGCCGACAGGGGGGCTATGGCTACACCTTC.

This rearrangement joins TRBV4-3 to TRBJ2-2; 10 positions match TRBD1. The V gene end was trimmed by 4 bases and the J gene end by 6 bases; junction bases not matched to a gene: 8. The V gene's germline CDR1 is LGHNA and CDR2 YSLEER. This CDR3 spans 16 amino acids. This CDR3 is CASSLTGQGSSGELFF. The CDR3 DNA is TGCGCCAGCAGCCTCACGGGACAGGGGTCATCCGGGGAGCTGTTTTTT.

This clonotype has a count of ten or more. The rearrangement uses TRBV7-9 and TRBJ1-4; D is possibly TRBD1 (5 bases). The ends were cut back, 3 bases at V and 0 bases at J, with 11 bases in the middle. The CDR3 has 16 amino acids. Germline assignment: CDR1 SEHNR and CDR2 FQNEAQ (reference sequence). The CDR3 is CASSFYGTTTNEKLFF. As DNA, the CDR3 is TGTGCCAGCAGCTTTTACGGGACGACAACTAATGAAAAACTGTTTTTT.

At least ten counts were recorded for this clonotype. CDR3 protein: CASSLNLANEQFF. Here the CDR3 DNA reads TGTGCCAGCAGCTTAAATCTAGCCAATGAGCAGTTCTTC. The chain recombines TRBV7-3 with TRBJ2-1, with a weak D call TRBD2 (5 bases). The CDR3 loop spans 13 amino acids. Trimming stripped 1 base from V and 6 bases from J, with 7 bases between. In germline, CDR1 is SGHTA, CDR2 FQGTGA.

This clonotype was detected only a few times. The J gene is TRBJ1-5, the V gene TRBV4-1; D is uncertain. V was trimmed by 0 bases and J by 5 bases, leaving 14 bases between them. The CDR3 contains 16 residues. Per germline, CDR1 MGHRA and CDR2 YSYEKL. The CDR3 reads CASSQDLGWLHQPQHF. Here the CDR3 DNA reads TGCGCCAGCAGCCAAGATCTTGGTTGGCTTCATCAGCCCCAGCATTTT.

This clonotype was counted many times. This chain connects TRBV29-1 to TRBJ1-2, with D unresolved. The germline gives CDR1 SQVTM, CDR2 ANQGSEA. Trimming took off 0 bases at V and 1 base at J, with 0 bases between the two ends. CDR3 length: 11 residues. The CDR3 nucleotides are TGCAGCGTTGAAGATAACTATGGCTACACCTTC. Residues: CSVEDNYGYTF.

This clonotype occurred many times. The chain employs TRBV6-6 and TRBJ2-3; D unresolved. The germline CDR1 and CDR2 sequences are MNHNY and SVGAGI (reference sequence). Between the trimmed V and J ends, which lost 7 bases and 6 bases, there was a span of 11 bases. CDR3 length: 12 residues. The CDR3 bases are TGTGCCAGCACTATCCGTGGGGATACGCAGTATTTT. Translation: CASTIRGDTQYF.

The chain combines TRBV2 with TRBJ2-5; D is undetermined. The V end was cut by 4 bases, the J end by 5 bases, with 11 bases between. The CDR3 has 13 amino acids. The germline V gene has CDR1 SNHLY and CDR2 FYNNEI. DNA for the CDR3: TGTGCCAGCAGTGCCAGCGTTGAGGAGACCCAGTACTTC. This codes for CASSASVEETQYF.

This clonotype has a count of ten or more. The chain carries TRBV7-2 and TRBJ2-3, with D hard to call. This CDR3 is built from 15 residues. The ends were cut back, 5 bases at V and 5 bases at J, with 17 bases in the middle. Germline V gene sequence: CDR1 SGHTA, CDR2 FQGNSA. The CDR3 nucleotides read TGTGCCAGCAGCCCCGGATCGGGTGGGATAGATACGCAGTATTTT. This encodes CASSPGSGGIDTQYF.

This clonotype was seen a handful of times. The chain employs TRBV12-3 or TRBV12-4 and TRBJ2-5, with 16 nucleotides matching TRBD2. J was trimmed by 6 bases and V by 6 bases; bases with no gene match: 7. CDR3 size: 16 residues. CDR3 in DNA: TGTGCCAGCAGACCCGAGGGACTAGCGGGGGGGCAGACCCAGTACTTC. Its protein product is CASRPEGLAGGQTQYF.

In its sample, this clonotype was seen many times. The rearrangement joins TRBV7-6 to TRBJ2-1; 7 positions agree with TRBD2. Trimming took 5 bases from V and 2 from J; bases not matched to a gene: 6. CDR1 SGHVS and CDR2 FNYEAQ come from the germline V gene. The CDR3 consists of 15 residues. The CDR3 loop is CASSPRAGPYNEQFF. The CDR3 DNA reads TGTGCCAGCAGCCCCCGAGCGGGGCCCTACAATGAGCAGTTCTTC. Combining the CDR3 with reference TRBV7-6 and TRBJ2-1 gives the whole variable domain GAGVSQSPRYKVTKRGQDVALRCDPISGHVSLYWYRQALGQGPEFLTYFNYEAQQDKSGLPNDRFSAERPEGSISTLTIQRTEQRDSAMYRCASSPRAGPYNEQFFGPGTRLTVL.

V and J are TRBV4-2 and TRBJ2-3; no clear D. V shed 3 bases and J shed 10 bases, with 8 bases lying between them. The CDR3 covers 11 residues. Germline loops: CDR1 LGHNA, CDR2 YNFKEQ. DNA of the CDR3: TGTGCCAGCAGCCACTCTGATGCGCAGTATTTT. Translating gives CASSHSDAQYF.

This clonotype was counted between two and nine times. CDR3 amino acids: CASSANSGQGEAFF. The CDR3 DNA reads TGCGCCAGCAGCGCCAATTCTGGACAGGGGGAAGCTTTCTTT. The rearrangement uses TRBV5-1 and TRBJ1-1; 9 bases are shared with TRBD1. V was clipped by 4 bases and J by 8 bases; unmatched bases: 9. Germline CDR1 is SGHRS and CDR2 is YFSETQ. CDR3 length: 14 amino acids.

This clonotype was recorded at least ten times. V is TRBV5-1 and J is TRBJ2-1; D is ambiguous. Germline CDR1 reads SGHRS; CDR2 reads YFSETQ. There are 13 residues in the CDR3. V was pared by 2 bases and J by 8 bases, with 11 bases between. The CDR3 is CASSFSVGDEQFF. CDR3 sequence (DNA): TGCGCCAGCAGCTTCTCGGTAGGCGATGAGCAGTTCTTC. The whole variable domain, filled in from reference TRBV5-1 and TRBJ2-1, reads KAGVTQTPRYLIKTRGQQVTLSCSPISGHRSVSWYQQTPGQGLQFLFEYFSETQRNKGNFPGRFSGRQFSNSRSEMNVSTLELGDSALYLCASSFSVGDEQFFGPGTRLTVL.